In this sample, the clone carrying this TCR beta chain turned up many times. Antigen unknown. The data stem from a study of early T cells in non-severe SARS-CoV-2 infection. Study in general: The study sequenced bulk RNA from unsorted whole blood, with chains unpaired. The study's findings and limits: Anti-spike CD8 specificities were favored by VDJdb matching, whose results missed private and CD4 specificities.

The CDR3 has 12 residues. V gave up 8 bases and J gave up 5 bases, with 12 bases separating them. CDR1 and CDR2 from the germline V gene are SEHNR and FQNEAQ (reference sequence). cDNA molecules, individually, were tagged with unique molecular identifiers. TCRdb passed the 5' RACE reads through MiXCR, listing each CDR3 protein once. Here the sample spans tens of thousands of distinct CDR3 sequences, under 15% being singletons. The sequences come from whole blood, collected at baseline. The gene calls are TRBV7-9 and TRBJ1-2; TRBD1 might be the D (5 bases). The receptor comes from an adult who was a healthcare worker with PCR-confirmed SARS-CoV-2 infection or an uninfected control (not recorded which). CDR3 sequence reads: CASEGRTYGYTF. CDR3 in DNA: TGTGCCAGCGAGGGGAGGACGTATGGCTACACCTTC.